This T cell receptor (beta chain) was captured in a study of technical replicates of blood from several donors. CDR1 is MNHEY, CDR2 SMNVEV, per germline (reference sequence). The CDR3 runs to 16 residues. V was pared by 0 bases and J by 13 bases, with 24 bases between. Sequencing used immunoSEQ multiplex PCR; TCRdb keeps in-frame clones, though not all of them. The data show around 92,000 clones, with 95% seen just once and just over 0.2% held by the top ten. Material for sequencing was T cells isolated from PBMCs. The gene calls are TRBV27 and TRBJ1-2; D is undetermined. The receptor was isolated from a human donor in good health. The CDR3 bases are TGTGCCAGCAGTTTATCAAAGGGCGGATTTTCTGCGGGATGCACCTTC. Protein product: CASSLSKGGFSAGCTF.